This note documents a single T cell receptor beta chain sequence. Its antigen is unidentified. Template-switching 5'RACE yielded the TCR cDNA; a universal primer site and UMIs were added in the process. TCRdb recomputed calls from the 5' RACE reads with MiXCR, one row per CDR3 protein. Counted here are 250,000 to 300,000 distinct CDR3 sequences, around 5.3% occurring once; the ten biggest clones make up roughly 3.5%. These data are taken from a study of T cells after yellow fever vaccination. General study points: Researchers report a weaker secondary response that nonetheless peaked faster, day 5 versus 15. Booster sampling recovered most clones from primary vaccination (approximately 97% CD4, just over 85% CD8). A small share of clonotypes appeared in both CD4 and CD8 compartments.

This clonotype was obtained from a man aged 18 to 29 who received the YFV17D yellow fever vaccine. The sample in question was CD4+ T cells sorted from PBMCs, obtained on the day of the yellow fever booster vaccination.

The CDR3: CASSVEGLISGNTIYF. Written as DNA, the CDR3 is TGTGCCAGCAGCGTAGAGGGTTTGATCTCTGGAAACACCATATATTTT. This chain uses TRBV9 with TRBJ1-3; D is uncertain. The CDR3 runs 16 residues. The germline V gene has CDR1 SGDLS and CDR2 YYNGEE. V gave up 0 bases and J gave up 0 bases, with 10 bases separating them.